The clone carrying this T cell receptor beta chain was picked up a small number of times. Its matching antigen is unknown. These data originate in a study of T cells after yellow fever vaccination. The CDR3 is made up of 11 amino acids. Trimming took 8 bases from V and 7 from J, leaving 12 bases between them. Per germline, CDR1 LGHDT and CDR2 YNNKEL (reference sequence). The study's findings and limits: Secondary responses were weaker yet peaked faster, day 5 versus 15. It was a small share of clonotypes that appeared in both CD4 and CD8 compartments. One caveat is that FACS-sorted repertoires could contain abundant clonotypes contaminating from the bulk population.

The study made its TCR cDNA through 5'RACE template switching. That step introduced a universal primer site along with UMIs. MiXCR, run by TCRdb on the 5' RACE reads, gives a single entry per CDR3 protein. Among around 590,000 distinct CDR3 sequences listed, around 12% were seen once. This clonotype was sampled from a man younger than 45 who received the YFV17D yellow fever vaccine. The chain uses TRBV3-1 and TRBJ2-7; D not resolved. The sample in question was PBMCs, obtained on the day of the yellow fever booster vaccination. The CDR3 protein is CASGYSWEQYF. The CDR3 DNA sequence: TGTGCCAGCGGTTACTCGTGGGAGCAGTACTTC.